Listed below are T cell receptor beta chains from one sample, sequenced in a study of blood T cell repertoires in COVID-19. The repertoire was sequenced with immunoSEQ multiplex PCR; TCRdb's copy has only in-frame clones and lacks some. The sample consists of tens of thousands of clones, approximately 88% of them appearing once. Sequencing was performed on peripheral blood. The receptors derive from a man aged 45-65 years with active COVID-19. CDR3s include the opening cysteine and the closing phenylalanine or tryptophan. Each record gives: CDR3 length, clone size, J gene, V gene, D gene, CDR3 DNA, CDR3 protein. The D gene is left open where the match is weak. Rows give clone size only sometimes, using once, few, many, or a class for an expanded clone.

CDR3 length: 13
clone size: NA
J gene: TRBJ1-4
V gene: TRBV11-1
D gene: NA
CDR3 DNA: TGTGCCAGCGCGGCCAATAGGAATGAAAAACTGTTTTTT
CDR3 protein: CASAANRNEKLFF

CDR3 length: 13
clone size: NA
J gene: TRBJ2-7
V gene: TRBV29-1
D gene: TRBD2
CDR3 DNA: TGCAGCGTTGAAGTGAGCGGGGTGGGCGAGCAGTACTTC
CDR3 protein: CSVEVSGVGEQYF

CDR3 length: 11
clone size: NA
J gene: TRBJ1-1
V gene: TRBV28
D gene: TRBD1
CDR3 DNA: TGTGCCAGCAGGTACGACAGGGGAGCTTTCTTT
CDR3 protein: CASRYDRGAFF

CDR3 length: 20
clone size: NA
J gene: TRBJ2-1
V gene: TRBV15
D gene: TRBD2
CDR3 DNA: TGTGCCACCAGCTTACCCTTAGGGACTAGCGGGGGATCACCCTACAATGAGCAGTTCTTC
CDR3 protein: CATSLPLGTSGGSPYNEQFF

CDR3 length: 14
clone size: NA
J gene: TRBJ1-5
V gene: TRBV19
D gene: TRBD1
CDR3 DNA: TGTGCCAGTAGTAGAGGGGGCTTGAATCAGCCCCAGCATTTT
CDR3 protein: CASSRGGLNQPQHF

CDR3 length: 15
clone size: NA
J gene: TRBJ2-2
V gene: TRBV6-5
D gene: TRBD2
CDR3 DNA: TGTGCCAGCAGTTACGAGGGACTAGTGACCGGGGAGCTGTTTTTT
CDR3 protein: CASSYEGLVTGELFF

CDR3 length: 17
clone size: NA
J gene: TRBJ2-1
V gene: TRBV5-8
D gene: NA
CDR3 DNA: TGTGCCAGCAGCCTACTTGTAGGCGGGGGCGCAGGCAATGAGCAGTTCTTC
CDR3 protein: CASSLLVGGGAGNEQFF

CDR3 length: 20
clone size: once
J gene: TRBJ2-1
V gene: TRBV14
D gene: NA
CDR3 DNA: TGTGCCAGCAGCCACCCCCAACCCAGGGGACCAGTCGGCTCCTACAATGAGCAGTTCTTC
CDR3 protein: CASSHPQPRGPVGSYNEQFF

CDR3 length: 14
clone size: NA
J gene: TRBJ2-2
V gene: TRBV6-5
D gene: TRBD2
CDR3 DNA: TGTGCCAGCACGCGGGGGGGATCTGCCGGGGAGCTGTTTTTT
CDR3 protein: CASTRGGSAGELFF

CDR3 length: 13
clone size: NA
J gene: TRBJ2-1
V gene: TRBV9
D gene: NA
CDR3 DNA: TGTGCCAGCAGCGTGGACTTGTGGAATGAGCAGTTCTTC
CDR3 protein: CASSVDLWNEQFF

CDR3 length: 16
clone size: NA
J gene: TRBJ2-1
V gene: TRBV7-3
D gene: TRBD2
CDR3 DNA: TGTGCCAGCAGCTCGACGACTAGCGGGGGGTACAATGAGCAGTTCTTC
CDR3 protein: CASSSTTSGGYNEQFF

CDR3 length: 17
clone size: NA
J gene: TRBJ2-3
V gene: TRBV7-2
D gene: TRBD2
CDR3 DNA: TGTGCCAGCAGCTTAGTTTCTCCTAGCGGGGGGGCCGCTACGCAGTATTTT
CDR3 protein: CASSLVSPSGGAATQYF

CDR3 length: 15
clone size: NA
J gene: TRBJ2-5
V gene: TRBV7-8
D gene: TRBD2
CDR3 DNA: TGTGCCAGCAACCACTATAGCGGGGGGGAAGAGACCCAGTACTTC
CDR3 protein: CASNHYSGGEETQYF

CDR3 length: 14
clone size: NA
J gene: TRBJ2-3
V gene: TRBV24-1
D gene: NA
CDR3 DNA: TGTGCCACCAGTGATCCTCAGGGCACAGATACGCAGTATTTT
CDR3 protein: CATSDPQGTDTQYF

CDR3 length: 13
clone size: NA
J gene: TRBJ2-1
V gene: TRBV6-5
D gene: TRBD2
CDR3 DNA: TGTGCCAGCAGTAGCGGGGGGAGGGATGAGCAGTTCTTC
CDR3 protein: CASSSGGRDEQFF

CDR3 length: 18
clone size: once
J gene: TRBJ2-4
V gene: TRBV5-4
D gene: NA
CDR3 DNA: TGTGCCAGCAGCTCCGCACCCTCCAGGGGTGGAACCAAAAACATTCAGTACTTC
CDR3 protein: CASSSAPSRGGTKNIQYF

CDR3 length: 13
clone size: NA
J gene: TRBJ2-5
V gene: TRBV19
D gene: NA
CDR3 DNA: TGTGCCAGTAGTAACCTGGGCCGGGAGACCCAGTACTTC
CDR3 protein: CASSNLGRETQYF

CDR3 length: 14
clone size: NA
J gene: TRBJ1-5
V gene: TRBV5-1
D gene: NA
CDR3 DNA: TGCGCCAGCAGCTTAGAGGGGGGCAATCAGCCCCAGCATTTT
CDR3 protein: CASSLEGGNQPQHF

CDR3 length: 13
clone size: NA
J gene: TRBJ1-2
V gene: TRBV12-3/TRBV12-4
D gene: NA
CDR3 DNA: TGTGCCAGCAAGACAGGACCTAACTATGGCTACACCTTC
CDR3 protein: CASKTGPNYGYTF

CDR3 length: 13
clone size: NA
J gene: TRBJ2-5
V gene: TRBV5-1
D gene: NA
CDR3 DNA: TGCGCCTCCGGGGCGGGGTTTGGAGAGACCCAGTACTTC
CDR3 protein: CASGAGFGETQYF

CDR3 length: 15
clone size: NA
J gene: TRBJ2-7
V gene: TRBV5-6
D gene: NA
CDR3 DNA: TGTGCCAGCAGCCCCCTAGGGGGAGATACCTACGAGCAGTACTTC
CDR3 protein: CASSPLGGDTYEQYF

CDR3 length: 15
clone size: NA
J gene: TRBJ2-1
V gene: TRBV13
D gene: TRBD2
CDR3 DNA: TGTGCCAGCAGTTACGGAGCGGGAGCTATCAATGAGCAGTTCTTC
CDR3 protein: CASSYGAGAINEQFF

CDR3 length: 15
clone size: NA
J gene: TRBJ2-5
V gene: TRBV11-2
D gene: NA
CDR3 DNA: TGTGCCAGCAGCCAGACAGGCAGGGCGATTGGTGCCCAGTACTTC
CDR3 protein: CASSQTGRAIGAQYF

CDR3 length: 12
clone size: NA
J gene: TRBJ1-2
V gene: TRBV5-6
D gene: TRBD1
CDR3 DNA: TGTGCCAGCAGCTTTCAGGGGGATGGCTACACCTTC
CDR3 protein: CASSFQGDGYTF

CDR3 length: 15
clone size: NA
J gene: TRBJ2-7
V gene: TRBV5-6
D gene: NA
CDR3 DNA: TGTGCCAGCAGCGTAGGGACACGGGGTCTGTACGAGCAGTACTTC
CDR3 protein: CASSVGTRGLYEQYF

CDR3 length: 14
clone size: NA
J gene: TRBJ1-3
V gene: TRBV15
D gene: NA
CDR3 DNA: TGTGCCACCAGCAGAGTACAGGGAGGGGACACCATATATTTT
CDR3 protein: CATSRVQGGDTIYF